The 9 T cell receptor beta chains in this list originate from one sample, sequenced in a study of cytomegalovirus exposure and HLA in healthy donors. The PCR contained 60 Vbeta and 13 Jbeta primers. Some clones are missing from TCRdb's copy, which holds only in-frame ones; the method was immunoSEQ multiplex PCR. The data contain approximately 82,000 clones, around 76% of them singletons. Specimen: PBMCs. Receptors originate from a middle-aged man in good health and CMV-seronegative.

The chain combines TRBV9 with TRBJ2-5; the match to TRBD2 covers 14 bases. The CDR3 has 15 amino acids. Germline assignment: CDR1 SGDLS and CDR2 YYNGEE. The junction had 1 base not matched to a gene; V was cut back by 2 bases and J by 4 bases. CDR3 in DNA: TGTGCCAGCAGCGTCGGGACTAGCGGGAGAGAGACCCAGTACTTC. Protein: CASSVGTSGRETQYF. The full variable domain, completed using reference TRBV9 and TRBJ2-5, is DSGVTQTPKHLITATGQRVTLRCSPRSGDLSVYWYQQSLDQGLQFLIQYYNGEERAKGNILERFSAQQFPDLHSELNLSSLELGDSALYFCASSVGTSGRETQYFGPGTRLLVL.

V usage is TRBV27 and J usage is TRBJ2-1; 12 positions agree with TRBD2. The CDR3 loop spans 14 amino acids. Per the germline V gene, CDR1 is MNHEY and CDR2 is SMNVEV (reference sequence). Unmatched junction bases numbered 3, after V lost 7 bases and J lost 5 bases. The CDR3 spells CASKWTSGNNEQFF. In nucleotides, the CDR3 is TGTGCCAGCAAGTGGACTAGCGGGAACAATGAGCAGTTCTTC.

The chain links TRBV28 to TRBJ2-5, with D tentatively TRBD1 (6 bases). Germline CDR1 and CDR2: MDHEN and SYDVKM. The length of the CDR3 is 14 residues. V was pared by 2 bases and J by 3 bases, with 10 bases between. For the CDR3, the DNA is TGTGCCAGCAGTTTAGCAGGGGTAAAAGAGACCCAGTACTTC. Its protein is CASSLAGVKETQYF.

In its sample, this clone was seen once. The chain combines TRBV18 with TRBJ1-4; D is undetermined. CDR3 size: 14 residues. The germline V and J ends were trimmed by 2 bases and 3 bases, with 7 bases remaining between them. The germline V gene encodes CDR1 KGHSH and CDR2 LQKENI. CDR3 region: CASSPSVANEKLFF. The CDR3 DNA sequence: TGTGCCAGCTCACCATCGGTGGCTAATGAAAAACTGTTTTTT.

V gene TRBV9 combines with J gene TRBJ2-3, with unresolved D. The germline gives CDR1 SGDLS, CDR2 YYNGEE. The V end lost 1 base, the J end lost 0 bases, and 9 bases lay between the germline ends. There are 15 residues in the CDR3. CDR3 in amino acids: CASSVFSGSTDTQYF. CDR3 nucleotides: TGTGCCAGCAGCGTATTTTCGGGTAGCACAGATACGCAGTATTTT.

The chain has TRBV18 and TRBJ1-5; D is unresolved. The CDR3 spans 13 residues. CDR1 KGHSH and CDR2 LQKENI come from the germline V gene. The V end was cut by 0 bases, the J end by 6 bases, with 6 bases between. Here the CDR3 reads CASSPPGSQPQHF. As DNA, the CDR3 is TGTGCCAGCTCACCACCGGGGAGTCAGCCCCAGCATTTT. The whole variable domain, remainder taken from reference TRBV18 and TRBJ1-5, is NAGVMQNPRHLVRRRGQEARLRCSPMKGHSHVYWYRQLPEEGLKFMVYLQKENIIDESGMPKERFSAEFPKEGPSILRIQQVVRGDSAAYFCASSPPGSQPQHFGDGTRLSIL.

A remark on this clone: One end of the junction varies from germline; a read error may be responsible. The chain recombines TRBV7-7 with TRBJ2-7; 9 nucleotides align to TRBD2. CDR1 SSHAT and CDR2 FNYEAQ come from the germline V gene (reference sequence). CDR3 length: 15 amino acids. This CDR3 reads CASSPLAGISYEQYF. CDR3 nucleotides: TGTGCTAGCAGCCCTCTAGCGGGGATATCCTACGAGCAGTACTTC.

Remarks on this clone: One junction end disagrees with the germline gene, perhaps due to a read error. V gene TRBV7-9 combines with J gene TRBJ1-4; weak D call: TRBD1 (5 bases). The CDR3 covers 14 residues. The germline V gene has CDR1 SEHNR and CDR2 FQNEAQ (reference sequence). The CDR3 loop is CSSSLGHSNEKLFF. The DNA for the CDR3 is TGTTCCAGCAGCTTAGGACATTCTAATGAAAAACTGTTTTTT.

The chain combines TRBV5-1 with TRBJ2-5; 8 bases agree with TRBD1. V shed 0 bases, J shed 5 bases, and the junction held 6 bases outside the gene matches. Germline V CDR1 and CDR2: SGHRS, YFSETQ. The CDR3 is 15 residues long. DNA of the CDR3: TGCGCCAGCAGCTTGGAGGCAGGGGGCCAGGAGACCCAGTACTTC. Protein sequence: CASSLEAGGQETQYF.